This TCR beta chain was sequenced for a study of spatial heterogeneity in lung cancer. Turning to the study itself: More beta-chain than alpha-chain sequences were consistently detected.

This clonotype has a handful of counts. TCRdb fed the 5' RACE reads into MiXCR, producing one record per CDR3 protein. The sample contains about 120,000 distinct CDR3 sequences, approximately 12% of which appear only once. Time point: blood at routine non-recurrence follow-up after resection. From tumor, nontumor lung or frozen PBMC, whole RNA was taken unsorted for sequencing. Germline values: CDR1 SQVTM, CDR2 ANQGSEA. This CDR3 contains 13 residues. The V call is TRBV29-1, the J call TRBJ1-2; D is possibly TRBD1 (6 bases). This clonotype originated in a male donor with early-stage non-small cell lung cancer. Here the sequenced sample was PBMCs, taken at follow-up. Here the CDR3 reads CRFNAGTPYGYTF. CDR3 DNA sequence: TGCAGATTTAATGCCGGGACACCCTATGGCTACACCTTC. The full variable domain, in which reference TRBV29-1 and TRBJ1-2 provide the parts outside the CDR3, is SAVISQKPSRDICQRGTSLTIQCQVDSQVTMMFWYRQQPGQSLTLIATANQGSEATYESGFVIDKFPISRPNLTFSTLTVSNMSPEDSSIYLCRFNAGTPYGYTFGSGTRLTVV.